One TCR beta chain is described in this entry. Its antigen is undetermined. The sample is drawn from a study of Ad26.COV2.S vaccination and SARS-CoV-2 variants. Study-wide points: TCR breadth and depth analyses may have underestimated total T cell responses.

The protocol was immunoSEQ multiplex PCR, while the TCRdb copy is restricted to in-frame clones and leaves out a portion. The profile shows approximately 350,000 clones, 83% of them singletons. Regarding treatment: approximately 18 received Ad26.COV2.S at low or high dose, single or two shots; several received placebo; per-sample allocation not given. Sampling happened 63 days after the first vaccine or placebo injection. This clonotype was obtained from a person aged 18-65 years who received the Ad26.COV2.S COVID-19 vaccine or a placebo. The sample in question was peripheral blood, obtained in a trial of Ad26.COV2.S vaccine versus placebo.

Written as DNA, the CDR3 is TGCGCCAGCAGCCTGGGGACTGAAGCTTTCTTT. This codes for CASSLGTEAFF. This rearrangement joins TRBV4-1 to TRBJ1-1; unclear D gene. The CDR3 has 11 residues. Germline CDR1 MGHRA, CDR2 YSYEKL. V was shortened by 4 bases and J by 5 bases, with 5 bases between the two germline ends.